This record looks at one TCR beta chain sequence and its context. Antigen: not known. The study ran its PCR with 60 Vbeta and 13 Jbeta primers. Assay: immunoSEQ multiplex PCR; the TCRdb copy retains only in-frame clones and omits some. This sample has about 110,000 clones, with around four fifths found just once. The germline V and J ends were trimmed by 0 bases and 1 base, with 13 bases remaining between them. Germline lookup yields CDR1 SGDLS and CDR2 YYNGEE. CDR3 length equals 17 residues. The sample comes from a study of cytomegalovirus exposure and HLA in healthy donors. Points from the study as a whole: Accurate HLA-A and HLA-B prediction from TCR beta sequences was reported for most subjects. A later analysis showed HLA-associated TCR beta chains outstripping equally common others in clonal expansion. The study labeled fewer than 200 TCR beta chains cytomegalovirus-associated. Compared with the approximately 680-donor mean, an Asian-associated ancestry cluster reportedly had fewer N-insertions, according to a later analysis.

This chain joins TRBV9 and TRBJ1-4, with a weak D call TRBD1 (6 bases). The material sequenced was PBMCs. The sequence was collected from a woman between 50 and 59 years old in good health and CMV-seropositive. The CDR3, as DNA: TGTGCCAGCAGCGTAGGTGGAGGGGGGGGAACTAATGAAAAACTGTTTTTT. The encoded protein is CASSVGGGGGTNEKLFF.